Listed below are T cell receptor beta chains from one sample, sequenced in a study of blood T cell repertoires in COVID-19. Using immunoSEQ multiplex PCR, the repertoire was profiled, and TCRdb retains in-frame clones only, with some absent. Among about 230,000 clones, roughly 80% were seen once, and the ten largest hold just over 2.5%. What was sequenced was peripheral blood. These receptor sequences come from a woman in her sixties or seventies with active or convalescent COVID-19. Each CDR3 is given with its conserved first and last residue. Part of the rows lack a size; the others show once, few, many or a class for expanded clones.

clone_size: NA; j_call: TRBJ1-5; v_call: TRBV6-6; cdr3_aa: CASSYGGAQAQHF
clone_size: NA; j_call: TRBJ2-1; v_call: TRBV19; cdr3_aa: CASRERGGRGNEQFF
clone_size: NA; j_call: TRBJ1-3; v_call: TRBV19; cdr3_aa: CASSIFGDSSGNTIYF
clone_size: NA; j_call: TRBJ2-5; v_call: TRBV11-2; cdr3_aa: CASSPRGQGQETQYF
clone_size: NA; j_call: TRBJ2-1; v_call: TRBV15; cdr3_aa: CATSSLPGDEQFF
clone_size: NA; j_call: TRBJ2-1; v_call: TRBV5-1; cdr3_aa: CASSLQGGRGLLSSYNEQFF
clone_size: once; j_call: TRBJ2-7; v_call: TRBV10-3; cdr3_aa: CAISETGGVYEQYF
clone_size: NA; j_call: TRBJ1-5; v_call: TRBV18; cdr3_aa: CASSPSGNQPQHF
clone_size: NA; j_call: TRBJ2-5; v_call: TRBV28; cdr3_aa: CASSSRYRGRQETQYF
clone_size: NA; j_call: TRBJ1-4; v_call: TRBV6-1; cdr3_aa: CASSEVYGEKLFF
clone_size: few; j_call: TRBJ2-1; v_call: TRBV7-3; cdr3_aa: CASSLDSSSYNEQFF
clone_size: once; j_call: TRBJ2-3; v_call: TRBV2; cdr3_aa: CASSEGLEADTQYF
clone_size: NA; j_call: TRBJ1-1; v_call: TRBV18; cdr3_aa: CASSPPGTAMNTEAFF
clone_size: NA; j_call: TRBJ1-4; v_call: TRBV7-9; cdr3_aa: CASSFGQTVGNEKLFF
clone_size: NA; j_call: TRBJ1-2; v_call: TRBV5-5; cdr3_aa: CASSPWTGIDGYTF
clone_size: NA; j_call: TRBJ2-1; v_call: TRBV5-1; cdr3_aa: CASSFSFYEQFF
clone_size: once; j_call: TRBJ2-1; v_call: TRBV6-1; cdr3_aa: CASSEWSQVYNEQFF
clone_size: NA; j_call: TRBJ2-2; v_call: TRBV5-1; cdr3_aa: CASSWGPGAGTSSELFF
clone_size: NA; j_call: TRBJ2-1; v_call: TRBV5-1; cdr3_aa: CASSLGQGMQDNEQFF
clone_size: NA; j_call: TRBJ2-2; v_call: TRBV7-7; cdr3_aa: CASSLVAGTGGTGELFF
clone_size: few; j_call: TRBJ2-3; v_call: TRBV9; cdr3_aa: CASSRGDRMVDTQYF
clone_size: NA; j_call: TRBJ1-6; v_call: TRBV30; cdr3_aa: CAWKSWDRVTETLHF
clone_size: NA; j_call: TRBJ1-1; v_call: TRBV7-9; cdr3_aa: CASSSPLARIAFF
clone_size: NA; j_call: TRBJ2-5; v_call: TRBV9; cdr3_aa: CASSVGVGGPQETQYF
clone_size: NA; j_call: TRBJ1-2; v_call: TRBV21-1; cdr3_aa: CASSKEGLDNYGYTF
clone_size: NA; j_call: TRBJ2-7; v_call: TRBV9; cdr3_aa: CASSEDAGNEQYF
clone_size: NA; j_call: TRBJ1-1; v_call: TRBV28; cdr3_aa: CASSSVWQGNTEAFF
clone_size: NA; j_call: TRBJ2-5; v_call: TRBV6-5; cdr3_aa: CASNRLAGGWETQYF
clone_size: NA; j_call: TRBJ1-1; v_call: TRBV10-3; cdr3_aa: CAISEGAGTEAFF
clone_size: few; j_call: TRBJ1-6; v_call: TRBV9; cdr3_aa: CASSSDRGMGPLHF
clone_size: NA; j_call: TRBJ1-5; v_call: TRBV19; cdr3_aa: CASSKRTGLNQPQHF
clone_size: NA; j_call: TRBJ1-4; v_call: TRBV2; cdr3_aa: CASHSQGVGEKLFF
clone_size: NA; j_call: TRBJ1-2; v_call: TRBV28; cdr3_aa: CASSPGGHYGYTF